A single sample gave rise to the 14 T cell receptor beta chains below, sequenced in a study of response to subunit inactivated influenza vaccine. TCRdb processed the RT-PCR reads anew with MiXCR; each CDR3 protein has one entry. Of about 650,000 distinct CDR3 sequences in the sample, 15% to 18% are singletons; the top ten hold 11%. The sequenced sample was PBMCs from blood, obtained 11 to 12 days after vaccination. Source of these receptors: a man aged 45-65 years who received an inactivated influenza vaccine.

This clonotype turned up a few times. The chain couples TRBV9 to TRBJ2-6; no reliable D call. V lost 0 bases to trimming and J lost 3 bases, with 1 base between them. There are 13 residues in the CDR3. Germline CDR1 reads SGDLS; CDR2 reads YYNGEE. This chain's CDR3 is CASSVVGANVLTF. CDR3 coding DNA: TGTGCCAGCAGCGTAGTTGGGGCCAACGTCCTGACTTTC.

This chain joins TRBV20-1 and TRBJ1-2, with TRBD1 matching over 9 bases. The CDR3 contains 13 residues. J lost 8 bases, V lost 4 bases, and 8 bases had no gene match. The germline V gene has CDR1 DFQATT and CDR2 SNEGSKA (reference sequence). CDR3 residues: CSAKGTGLAGYTF. The CDR3 DNA reads TGCAGTGCTAAAGGGACAGGGCTGGCGGGCTACACCTTC.

The chain employs TRBV7-9 and TRBJ2-5, with 8 bases fitting TRBD2. Unmatched junction bases numbered 8, after V lost 5 bases and J lost 3 bases. The CDR3 runs 15 residues. CDR1 is SEHNR, CDR2 FQNEAQ, per germline (reference sequence). CDR3 region: CASSAPGLGKETQYF. In nucleotides, the CDR3 is TGTGCCAGCAGCGCACCGGGACTAGGGAAAGAGACCCAGTACTTC. Based on the CDR3 plus reference TRBV7-9 and TRBJ2-5, the full variable domain is DTGVSQNPRHKITKRGQNVTFRCDPISEHNRLYWYRQTLGQGPEFLTYFQNEAQLEKSRLLSDRFSAERPKGSFSTLEIQRTEQGDSAMYLCASSAPGLGKETQYFGPGTRLLVL.

The chain employs TRBV27 and TRBJ2-7; D unresolved. CDR1 and CDR2 (germline): MNHEY, SMNVEV (reference sequence). Trimming cost V 5 bases and J 2 bases, with 13 bases left between them. The CDR3 consists of 14 residues. CDR3 residues: CASSPRYSTYEQYF. CDR3 in DNA: TGTGCCAGCAGTCCGCGCTATTCAACCTACGAGCAGTACTTC.

The rearrangement joins TRBV7-2 to TRBJ2-1; perhaps TRBD2 as D (6 bases). V lost 2 bases, J lost 4 bases, and 15 bases lay in between. Germline V CDR1 and CDR2: SGHTA, FQGNSA. The CDR3 length is 16 residues. CDR3 loop: CASSLMAGIDYNEQFF. The DNA of the CDR3 is TGTGCCAGCAGCTTAATGGCGGGAATCGATTACAATGAGCAGTTCTTC.

This clonotype was seen a handful of times. The chain carries TRBV5-1 and TRBJ2-1, with 13 bases lining up with TRBD2. Germline-derived CDR1 and CDR2 are SGHRS and YFSETQ. CDR3 length: 17 amino acids. V trimming: 1 base; J trimming: 2 bases; junction bases outside the gene matches: 3. The CDR3 reads CASSLSTSGRTYNEQFF. As DNA, the CDR3 is TGCGCCAGCAGCTTGTCGACTAGCGGGAGGACCTACAATGAGCAGTTCTTC.

For this clonotype: The germline gene is not matched at one end of the junction; a read error may be the cause. The chain has TRBV27 and TRBJ2-7; 7 bases are a match to TRBD1. Germline V gene lookup returns CDR1 MNHEY and CDR2 SMNVEV (reference sequence). CDR3 size: 14 residues. In nucleotides, the CDR3 is TGTGCCAGCAGGGGGGACAGTATCTCCCACGAGCAGTACTTC. It is translated as CASRGDSISHEQYF.

The chain carries TRBV29-1 and TRBJ2-5, with TRBD2 matching over 10 bases. This CDR3 is 18 amino acids long. Germline lookup yields CDR1 SQVTM and CDR2 ANQGSEA. The V gene end was trimmed by 1 base and the J gene end by 0 bases; junction bases not matched to a gene: 11. CDR3 residues: CSVEGASGGLRYQETQYF. The CDR3 DNA sequence: TGCAGCGTTGAAGGGGCTAGCGGGGGCCTACGGTACCAAGAGACCCAGTACTTC.

V gene TRBV7-2 combines with J gene TRBJ1-2; D is unresolved. The germline V and J ends were trimmed by 1 base and 8 bases, with 17 bases remaining between them. The length of the CDR3 is 15 residues. Germline lookup yields CDR1 SGHTA and CDR2 FQGNSA. The CDR3 reads CASSLVFKQGAGYTF. The CDR3 DNA is TGTGCCAGCAGCTTAGTATTTAAACAAGGTGCCGGCTACACCTTC.

The rearrangement links TRBV12-3 or TRBV12-4 to TRBJ1-1; maybe TRBD1 (5 bases). The CDR3 is made up of 15 amino acids. The ends were cut back, 3 bases at V and 6 bases at J, with 17 bases in the middle. CDR3 protein: CASSFKAGGSPEAFF. The CDR3 DNA reads TGTGCCAGCAGTTTCAAGGCCGGGGGTAGCCCTGAAGCTTTCTTT.

The chain has TRBV2 and TRBJ2-2; D tentatively fits TRBD1 or TRBD2 (5 bases each). Deletions cut 3 bases from V and 9 bases from J, with 14 bases between. CDR3 length equals 14 residues. Germline V gene lookup returns CDR1 SNHLY and CDR2 FYNNEI. CDR3 in amino acids: CASSDAGTYRELFF. DNA of the CDR3: TGTGCCAGCAGTGATGCCGGGACCTATCGGGAGCTGTTTTTT. Based on the CDR3 plus reference TRBV2 and TRBJ2-2, the full variable domain is EPEVTQTPSHQVTQMGQEVILRCVPISNHLYFYWYRQILGQKVEFLVSFYNNEISEKSEIFDDQFSVERPDGSNFTLKIRSTKLEDSAMYFCASSDAGTYRELFFGEGSRLTVL.

This clonotype was recorded a few times. V and J are TRBV6-5 and TRBJ2-5; no reliable D call. V lost 2 bases and J 5 bases, leaving 6 bases between the germline ends. The CDR3 consists of 12 residues. Germline V gene data show CDR1 as MNHEY and CDR2 as SVGAGI. Here the CDR3 reads CASSYTSETQYF. CDR3 in DNA: TGTGCCAGCAGTTACACGTCGGAGACCCAGTACTTC.

This clonotype came up a few times. The rearrangement links TRBV7-9 to TRBJ1-1, with unresolved D. The CDR3 length is 13 residues. V was clipped by 1 base and J by 5 bases, with 8 bases between them. The germline V gene encodes CDR1 SEHNR and CDR2 FQNEAQ (reference sequence). DNA of the CDR3: TGTGCCAGCAGCTTAGAGGGTCTGACTGAAGCTTTCTTT. It translates to CASSLEGLTEAFF.

This clonotype was seen many times. The chain recombines TRBV11-1 with TRBJ2-1; 14 positions match TRBD2. V lost 2 bases to trimming and J lost 0 bases; unmatched junction nucleotides: 9. The germline V gene encodes CDR1 SGHAT and CDR2 FQDESV (reference sequence). This CDR3 is built from 20 residues. CDR3 loop: CASSLNRGLAGEFSYNEQFF. In DNA form, the CDR3 reads TGTGCCAGCAGCTTAAACCGGGGACTAGCGGGAGAGTTCTCCTACAATGAGCAGTTCTTC.